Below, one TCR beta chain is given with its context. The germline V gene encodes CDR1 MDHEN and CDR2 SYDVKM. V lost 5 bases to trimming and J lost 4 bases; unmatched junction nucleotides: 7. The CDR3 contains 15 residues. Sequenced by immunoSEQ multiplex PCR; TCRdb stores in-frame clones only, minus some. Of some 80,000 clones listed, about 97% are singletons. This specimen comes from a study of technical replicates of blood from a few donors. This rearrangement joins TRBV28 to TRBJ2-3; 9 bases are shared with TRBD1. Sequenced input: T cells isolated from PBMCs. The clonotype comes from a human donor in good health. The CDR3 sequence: CASSPFGQGSDTQYF. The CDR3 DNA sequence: TGTGCCAGCAGTCCCTTCGGACAGGGGTCAGATACGCAGTATTTT.